These 26 T cell receptor beta chains were sequenced from one sample in a study of early T cells in non-severe SARS-CoV-2 infection. TCRdb independently ran MiXCR on the 5' RACE reads; one entry per CDR3 protein. The sample consists of 25,000 to 35,000 distinct CDR3 sequences, roughly 7% of them appearing once. Sequencing input: whole blood. All receptors derive from an adult who was a healthcare worker with PCR-confirmed SARS-CoV-2 infection or an uninfected control (not recorded which).

This clonotype was detected a few times. CDR3 bases: TGTGCCACCAGCAGAGATGGCTACGTTGAAGCTTTCTTT. This sequence encodes CATSRDGYVEAFF. The rearrangement uses TRBV15 and TRBJ1-1, with D unresolved. V lost 0 bases to trimming and J lost 7 bases, with 9 bases between them. The CDR3 runs 13 residues. Germline V gene sequence: CDR1 LNHNV, CDR2 YYDKDF (reference sequence).

The gene calls are TRBV18 and TRBJ1-5; 10 nucleotides agree with TRBD1. Trimming took 3 bases from V and 2 from J; bases not matched to a gene: 1. This CDR3 is 15 amino acids long. Germline V gene data show CDR1 as KGHSH and CDR2 as LQKENI. The CDR3 loop reads CASSPGTGGNQPQHF. The DNA of the CDR3 is TGTGCCAGCTCACCCGGGACAGGGGGCAATCAGCCCCAGCATTTT.

This chain links TRBV4-1 with TRBJ1-4; D uncertain. This CDR3 has 15 amino acids. V lost 0 bases, J lost 0 bases, and 5 bases lay in between. Germline V CDR1 and CDR2: MGHRA, YSYEKL. This CDR3 is CASSQEGTTNEKLFF. The CDR3 DNA follows: TGCGCCAGCAGCCAAGAGGGAACAACTAATGAAAAACTGTTTTTT.

This clonotype has ten or more counts. This sequence joins TRBV29-1 and TRBJ1-2, with 7 bases lining up with TRBD1. With V trimmed by 5 bases and J by 4 bases, 10 bases remained unmatched. CDR1 and CDR2 (germline): SQVTM, ANQGSEA. The length of the CDR3 is 14 residues. The CDR3 DNA follows: TGCAGCGTTTATCCGGACAGGAGTGGCTATGGCTACACCTTC. It yields the protein CSVYPDRSGYGYTF.

In its sample, this clonotype was seen many times. This CDR3 reads CASSPRGARTAFF. As DNA, the CDR3 is TGTGCCAGCAGTCCGAGGGGGGCGCGGACGGCTTTCTTT. The V call is TRBV28, the J call TRBJ1-1; D might be TRBD1 (6 bases). The CDR3 extends over 13 amino acids. V dropped 5 bases and J dropped 11 bases, with 18 bases sitting between them. The V gene's germline CDR1 is MDHEN and CDR2 SYDVKM.

This clonotype has only one observation. This sequence joins TRBV7-6 and TRBJ2-1; 8 nucleotides match TRBD2. The CDR3 length is 14 residues. Germline loops: CDR1 SGHVS, CDR2 FNYEAQ. J lost 5 bases, V lost 3 bases, and 3 bases had no gene match. CDR3 amino acids: CASSFSGGDNEQFF. In DNA, the CDR3 is TGTGCCAGCAGCTTTTCGGGGGGGGACAATGAGCAGTTCTTC.

There are a few counts of this clonotype. The chain links TRBV7-2 to TRBJ2-5, with 11 positions matching TRBD2. The ends lost 4 bases at V and 4 bases at J; junction bases unmatched: 8. Per germline, CDR1 SGHTA and CDR2 FQGNSA. This CDR3 region has 16 residues. The CDR3 DNA follows: TGTGCCAGCAGCTCGGTAACTAGCGGGAGAAGAGAGACCCAGTACTTC. It specifies CASSSVTSGRRETQYF.

This clonotype was recorded many times. The J gene is TRBJ2-7, the V gene TRBV5-6; unclear D gene. Trimming cost V 4 bases and J 2 bases, with 13 bases left between them. The CDR3 is made up of 14 amino acids. The germline CDR1 and CDR2 sequences are SGHDT and YYEEEE. CDR3 bases: TGTGCCAGCAGCGTCCGCGAGCGAGCCTACGAGCAGTACTTC. Translation gives CASSVRERAYEQYF. Full variable domain (outside the CDR3, taken from reference TRBV5-6 and TRBJ2-7): DAGVTQSPTHLIKTRGQQVTLRCSPKSGHDTVSWYQQALGQGPQFIFQYYEEEERQRGNFPDRFSGHQFPNYSSELNVNALLLGDSALYLCASSVRERAYEQYFGPGTRLTVT.

This clonotype has at least ten counts. The chain employs TRBV7-3 and TRBJ2-7; 11 positions agree with TRBD2. Germline CDR1 and CDR2: SGHTA and FQGTGA. Trimming cost V 5 bases and J 7 bases; bases outside gene matches: 7. The CDR3 loop spans 14 amino acids. The chain's CDR3 is CASSELAGEGEQYF. The CDR3 DNA sequence: TGTGCCAGCAGCGAACTAGCGGGAGAAGGAGAGCAGTACTTC.

The rearrangement joins TRBV29-1 to TRBJ2-1; 7 bases fit TRBD2. V lost 4 bases, J lost 1 base, and 4 bases stayed unmatched. This CDR3 region has 14 residues. CDR1 is SQVTM, CDR2 ANQGSEA, per germline. The CDR3 sequence is CSVGLADSYNEQFF. The CDR3 region has the DNA TGCAGCGTTGGGCTAGCGGATTCCTACAATGAGCAGTTCTTC.

The gene calls are TRBV20-1 and TRBJ2-6; D unresolved. The CDR3 sequence is 14 residues long. Germline V CDR1 and CDR2: DFQATT, SNEGSKA (reference sequence). V shed 5 bases and J shed 3 bases, with 11 bases lying between them. CDR3 amino acids: CSAPPILGANVLTF. In DNA, the CDR3 is TGCAGTGCTCCTCCTATTCTTGGGGCCAACGTCCTGACTTTC.

This clonotype was seen a handful of times. The rearrangement links TRBV28 to TRBJ2-7; 8 positions agree with TRBD1. With V trimmed by 5 bases and J by 4 bases, 7 bases remained unmatched. This CDR3 has 14 amino acids. Germline V gene sequence: CDR1 MDHEN, CDR2 SYDVKM. As DNA, the CDR3 is TGTGCCAGCAGTCCGCCGACAGGGGCTTACGAGCAGTACTTC. Protein product: CASSPPTGAYEQYF.

At least ten counts were recorded for this clonotype. The chain uses TRBV29-1 and TRBJ2-1; 8 positions match TRBD1. V trimming: 7 bases; J trimming: 0 bases; junction bases outside the gene matches: 5. CDR1 SQVTM and CDR2 ANQGSEA come from the germline V gene. The CDR3 runs to 14 residues. As DNA, the CDR3 is TGCAGCGCGACAGGGGTGAGCTCCTACAATGAGCAGTTCTTC. Translated: CSATGVSSYNEQFF.

In this sample, this clonotype turned up many times. The rearrangement joins TRBV7-3 to TRBJ1-1; TRBD1 is a possible D gene (5 bases). V was clipped by 5 bases and J by 5 bases, with 15 bases between them. The germline gives CDR1 SGHTA, CDR2 FQGTGA. The CDR3 consists of 14 residues. The CDR3 nucleotides read TGTGCCAGCAGCCCTGGCGGGGGAGGGACTGAAGCTTTCTTT. It translates to CASSPGGGGTEAFF.

This clonotype was observed at least ten times. The chain carries TRBV2 and TRBJ2-3; D is ambiguous. CDR1 is SNHLY, CDR2 FYNNEI, per germline. The V and J ends lost 1 base and 2 bases respectively, with 13 bases between them. This CDR3 spans 16 amino acids. CDR3 sequence (DNA): TGTGCCAGCAGTGAAGGGGTCGGTCGGCACACAGATACGCAGTATTTT. Translation gives CASSEGVGRHTDTQYF.

This clonotype was detected many times. V usage is TRBV9 and J usage is TRBJ2-4; perhaps D is TRBD1 or TRBD2 (5 bases each). Germline V gene sequence: CDR1 SGDLS, CDR2 YYNGEE. V lost 2 bases and J lost 3, with 12 bases in between. The CDR3 has 15 amino acids. This chain's CDR3 is CASSVGAIGKNIQYF. Here the CDR3 DNA reads TGTGCCAGCAGCGTCGGGGCCATCGGCAAAAACATTCAGTACTTC.

This clonotype was counted many times. The chain recombines TRBV13 with TRBJ1-1; maybe TRBD1 (6 bases). Germline loops: CDR1 PRHDT, CDR2 FYEKMQ (reference sequence). CDR3 size: 15 residues. Trimming stripped 1 base from V and 5 bases from J, with 14 bases between. The CDR3 protein is CASSLAPTGNTEAFF. CDR3 nucleotides: TGTGCCAGCAGCTTAGCCCCAACAGGGAATACTGAAGCTTTCTTT.

In this sample, this clonotype turned up many times. This chain uses TRBV20-1 with TRBJ2-5; D is perhaps TRBD1 or TRBD2 (5 bases each). Deletions cut 4 bases from V and 1 base from J, with 10 bases between. The CDR3 spans 13 residues. CDR1 and CDR2 (germline): DFQATT, SNEGSKA (reference sequence). The CDR3 nucleotides read TGCAGTGCTAACGACGGGGCCCAAGAGACCCAGTACTTC. Its translation: CSANDGAQETQYF.

This clonotype was counted many times. V usage is TRBV12-3 or TRBV12-4 and J usage is TRBJ1-5; a possible D gene is TRBD1 (5 bases). The CDR3 spans 14 residues. V was shortened by 7 bases and J by 0 bases, with 10 bases between the two germline ends. CDR3 loop: CASTRGDSNQPQHF. CDR3 sequence (DNA): TGTGCCAGCACTCGGGGGGATAGCAATCAGCCCCAGCATTTT.

This clonotype occurred many times. This chain connects TRBV27 to TRBJ1-4, with TRBD1 as a possible D gene (6 bases). The CDR3 has 13 amino acids. The germline V gene has CDR1 MNHEY and CDR2 SMNVEV (reference sequence). V lost 6 bases and J lost 12, with 17 bases in between. The CDR3 loop reads CASRPTGIGELFF. In nucleotides, the CDR3 is TGTGCCAGCAGACCCACAGGGATCGGGGAACTGTTTTTT.

This chain uses TRBV5-8 with TRBJ2-5; 10 nucleotides match TRBD1. The CDR3 is made up of 16 amino acids. Germline V gene lookup returns CDR1 SGHTS and CDR2 YDEGEE. V trimming: 4 bases; J trimming: 2 bases; junction bases outside the gene matches: 8. CDR3: CASSPGDRGSQETQYF. CDR3 nucleotide sequence: TGTGCCAGCAGCCCGGGGGACAGGGGTTCTCAAGAGACCCAGTACTTC.

This clonotype was found many times. The DNA of the CDR3 is TGTGCCAGCAGTACAAAGGGGACAGGGGGTCAGCAGTTCTTC. Translation gives CASSTKGTGGQQFF. The chain is built from TRBV28 and TRBJ2-1; 11 bases line up with TRBD1. The CDR3 has 14 residues. Trimming took 5 bases from V and 11 from J; bases not matched to a gene: 8. Germline V lookup: CDR1 MDHEN, CDR2 SYDVKM.

The table lists this clonotype with a few counts. The chain links TRBV6-1 to TRBJ1-3; 7 nucleotides line up with TRBD1. CDR3 size: 15 residues. Germline V lookup: CDR1 MNHNS, CDR2 SASEGT. With 1 base clipped from V and 8 bases from J, the junction kept 8 bases outside the gene matches. Here the CDR3 DNA reads TGTGCCAGCAGTGAAGAGCCGACAGGGTTGTACACCATATATTTT. Residues: CASSEEPTGLYTIYF.

Sample share makes this clonotype medium-sized (0.01 to 0.1%). V usage is TRBV7-2 and J usage is TRBJ1-1; perhaps TRBD1 as D (5 bases). Between the trimmed V and J ends, which lost 0 bases and 4 bases, there was a span of 9 bases. The CDR3 sequence is 14 residues long. Germline V lookup: CDR1 SGHTA, CDR2 FQGNSA. CDR3 sequence: CASSLAPGGTEAFF. In DNA form, the CDR3 reads TGTGCCAGCAGCTTAGCCCCTGGGGGCACTGAAGCTTTCTTT.

This clonotype was counted many times. The CDR3 spells CASSPQGKNTEAFF. DNA for the CDR3: TGTGCCAGCTCACCACAGGGAAAGAACACTGAAGCTTTCTTT. This rearrangement joins TRBV18 to TRBJ1-1; no firm D call. Trimming shortened V by 1 base and J by 1 base, and 7 bases separated the two germline ends. Germline V gene sequence: CDR1 KGHSH, CDR2 LQKENI. The CDR3 runs to 14 residues.

This clonotype was recorded at least ten times. The chain combines TRBV6-4 with TRBJ1-2; D gene uncertain. Trimming took 6 bases from V and 2 from J, leaving 16 bases between them. There are 15 residues in the CDR3. Germline CDR1 and CDR2: MRHNA and SNTAGT. The CDR3 DNA sequence: TGTGCCAGCAGAGACGAGGGATACGAGAACTATGGCTACACCTTC. Protein product: CASRDEGYENYGYTF.